A selection of T cell receptor beta chains follows, all from one sample in a study of blood T cells in healthy people across ages. Each CDR3 protein is one row after TCRdb ran MiXCR on the 5' RACE reads. The sample has over 300,000 distinct CDR3 sequences, over 45% seen once; the top ten hold under 65%. Sequencing was carried out using blood. These receptors all come from a man aged 60 to 75 in good health. Each CDR3 is given with its conserved first and last residue. The order of the fields is V gene, J gene, clone size, D gene, CDR3 protein, CDR3 DNA. A D gene is named only where the DNA matches it firmly. A clone size is listed for some rows: how often the clone was seen (once, few, many), or a class if it is expanded.

>TRBV7-2|TRBJ2-1|few|.
CASSLVPPSSGSYNEQFF
TGTGCCAGCAGCTTAGTTCCCCCCAGCAGTGGCTCCTACAATGAGCAGTTCTTC
>TRBV20-1|TRBJ2-4|.|.
CSASWALAKNIQYF
TGCAGTGCTAGCTGGGCTTTAGCCAAAAACATTCAGTACTTC
>TRBV4-2|TRBJ2-2|.|TRBD2
CASSQGTSGNTGELFF
TGTGCCAGCAGCCAAGGGACTAGCGGGAACACCGGGGAGCTGTTTTTT
>TRBV27|TRBJ2-5|.|TRBD2
CASRARTSSYQETQYF
TGTGCCAGCAGGGCAAGGACTAGTAGTTATCAAGAGACCCAGTACTTC
>TRBV7-2|TRBJ2-5|few|.
CASSFYETQYF
TGTGCCAGCAGCTTCTATGAGACCCAGTACTTC
>TRBV5-1|TRBJ2-1|many|.
CASSPTPQGRSSSYNEQFF
TGCGCCAGCAGCCCAACCCCGCAGGGCAGGTCAAGCTCCTACAATGAGCAGTTCTTC
>TRBV30|TRBJ1-2|.|.
CAWSVSGHGYTF
TGTGCCTGGAGTGTATCGGGCCATGGCTACACCTTC
>TRBV3-1|TRBJ2-3|.|TRBD2
CASSRGGAMTDTRYF
TGTGCCAGCAGCCGCGGGGGGGCCATGACAGATACGCGGTATTTT
>TRBV15|TRBJ2-4|.|TRBD2
CATSRDGTRLAKNIQYF
TGTGCCACCAGCAGAGATGGGACTAGGCTAGCCAAAAACATTCAGTACTTC
>TRBV18|TRBJ2-1|.|.
CASPTGNPNEQFF
TGTGCCAGTCCCACAGGGAACCCGAATGAGCAGTTCTTC
>TRBV20-1|TRBJ2-1|.|.
CSARDRAPSSYNEQFF
TGCAGTGCTAGAGATCGGGCCCCGAGCTCCTACAATGAGCAGTTCTTC
>TRBV10-3|TRBJ2-3|.|.
CAISGLSGRTDTQYF
TGTGCCATCAGTGGCCTATCCGGGCGCACAGATACGCAGTATTTT
>TRBV5-1|TRBJ2-1|.|.
CASFAGSSYNEQFF
TGCGCCAGCTTCGCAGGGAGCTCCTACAATGAGCAGTTCTTC
>TRBV5-1|TRBJ2-7|.|TRBD2
CASSRVTSEPEQYF
TGCGCCAGCAGCCGTGTGACTAGCGAACCCGAGCAGTACTTC
>TRBV3-1|TRBJ2-7|few|TRBD1
CASSQTGQGLGEQYF
TGTGCCAGCAGCCAAACGGGACAGGGATTAGGCGAGCAGTACTTC
>TRBV4-2|TRBJ2-5|few|TRBD2
CASSQDLSTSGRAWETQYF
TGTGCCAGCAGCCAAGATCTGTCGACTAGCGGGAGGGCCTGGGAGACCCAGTACTTC
>TRBV20-1|TRBJ2-1|many|TRBD1
CSAKGPGQGGGEQFF
TGCAGTGCTAAGGGACCGGGACAGGGGGGAGGTGAGCAGTTCTTC
>TRBV5-1|TRBJ2-7|.|.
CASSFGANEQYF
TGCGCCAGCAGCTTCGGGGCTAACGAGCAGTACTTC
>TRBV10-3|TRBJ2-1|.|TRBD1
CAISAPPTGGNEQFF
TGTGCCATCAGTGCCCCCCCGACAGGGGGCAATGAGCAGTTCTTC
>TRBV28|TRBJ2-1|few|TRBD2
CASSLAGRRHNEQFF
TGTGCCAGCAGTCTAGCGGGACGACGTCACAATGAGCAGTTCTTC
>TRBV15|TRBJ2-5|.|.
CATSKDTEETQYF
TGTGCCACCAGCAAAGACACCGAAGAGACCCAGTACTTC
>TRBV6-2/TRBV6-3|TRBJ2-7|.|.
CASRILADSYEQYF
TGTGCCAGCAGGATCTTAGCTGACTCCTACGAGCAGTACTTC
>TRBV12-3/TRBV12-4|TRBJ1-2|.|TRBD1
CASSWGTGNYGYTF
TGTGCCAGCAGTTGGGGGACAGGGAACTATGGCTACACCTTC
>TRBV12-3/TRBV12-4|TRBJ2-1|many|TRBD2
CASRSRGLAGNEQFF
TGTGCCAGCAGGTCCCGTGGTCTAGCGGGAAATGAGCAGTTCTTC
>TRBV2|TRBJ1-5|.|.
CASSEQSPYSNQPQHF
TGTGCCAGCAGTGAGCAGAGCCCTTATAGCAATCAGCCCCAGCATTTT
>TRBV12-3/TRBV12-4|TRBJ1-1|.|.
CVSSLNSGTEAFF
TGTGTCAGCAGTTTGAATTCTGGTACTGAAGCTTTCTTT
>TRBV6-1|TRBJ2-3|.|.
CASSLRFSSTDTQYF
TGTGCCAGCAGTTTGAGGTTCTCTAGCACAGATACGCAGTATTTT
>TRBV20-1|TRBJ1-1|once|.
CSARTGMTEAFF
TGCAGTGCTAGAACAGGGATGACTGAAGCTTTCTTT
>TRBV20-1|TRBJ2-2|.|TRBD2
CSAPPGLVNTGELFF
TGCAGTGCTCCCCCGGGACTAGTAAACACCGGGGAGCTGTTTTTT
>TRBV9|TRBJ1-4|.|.
CASSPTSGTQYEKLFF
TGTGCCAGCAGCCCAACTTCCGGGACACAGTATGAAAAACTGTTTTTT
>TRBV28|TRBJ2-7|.|TRBD1
CASSFLRQGNTKPQYF
TGTGCCAGCAGTTTTCTGAGACAGGGGAATACCAAACCGCAGTACTTC
>TRBV12-3/TRBV12-4|TRBJ2-4|once|.
CASSLNRVGKDIQYF
TGTGCCAGCAGTTTAAACAGGGTTGGCAAAGACATTCAGTACTTC
>TRBV20-1|TRBJ2-7|few|.
CSARGGGDEQYF
TGCAGTGCTAGAGGTGGAGGGGACGAGCAGTACTTC
>TRBV20-1|TRBJ1-2|few|TRBD1
CSAAGGVNYGYTF
TGCAGTGCCGCAGGGGGCGTAAACTATGGCTACACCTTC
>TRBV6-1|TRBJ1-5|.|TRBD1
CASSEGQGQNQPQHF
TGTGCCAGCAGTGAAGGACAGGGACAAAATCAGCCCCAGCATTTT
>TRBV28|TRBJ1-6|.|.
CASTTSGAGSRNSPLHF
TGTGCCAGCACCACCTCGGGGGCAGGGAGCAGGAATTCACCCCTCCACTTT
>TRBV12-3/TRBV12-4|TRBJ2-6|few|.
CASSPENSGANVLTF
TGTGCCAGCAGTCCGGAGAACTCTGGGGCCAACGTCCTGACTTTC
>TRBV29-1|TRBJ1-1|.|.
CSVDRGGTEAFF
TGCAGCGTTGACAGGGGCGGGACTGAAGCTTTCTTT